The sequence of this T cell receptor (beta chain) was determined in a study of blood T cell repertoires in COVID-19 (dated by TCRdb to about 2020). Study-level background: Samples from collaborators originated in the United States, Italy and Spain and spanned both the acute and convalescent phases of COVID-19. The prospective study material was composed of cDNA or gDNA derived from T cells, B-cell-depleted T cells, or PBMCs. The dataset comprised deeply sampled blood TCRbeta repertoires from subjects exposed to, actively infected with, or recovered from COVID-19. The repertoires were made available in a free public database intended to serve as a resource for research on the immune response to SARS-CoV-2. Samples came from the ongoing ImmuneRACE study (first 160 participants) plus 1,254 subjects from 6 global collaborators. Nearly every sample came with metadata listing a de-identified subject ID, COVID-19 status, age in years and sex. HLA class I and class II types, where available, came from metadata supplied by the sample provider rather than from assay-based typing.

This clone was seen a single time. Its antigen remains unidentified. No base quality information exists; no much larger clone differs at one position. The collaborating institutions used their own protocols to collect whole blood in K2EDTA tubes. For TCRbeta analysis, collaborator samples were shipped as frozen whole blood, as isolated PBMCs, or as DNA extracted from either sample type. TCRbeta CDR3 regions were amplified from genomic DNA using the immunoSEQ Assay, a bias-controlled multiplex PCR. The published analysis was carried out like this. Nucleated cell counts per sample were estimated from amplification of reference gene primers within the assay. Sequence reads were collapsed and filtered to measure the absolute abundance of every unique TCRbeta CDR3 rearrangement. Productive Simpson clonality was computed per sample as the square root of Simpson's diversity index over productive rearrangements. Entries here come from immuneACCESS through TCRdb and include only in-frame sequences with V and J called. Some clones fail to appear in such tables; in the studies checked, an unresolved V gene covers under half of the shortfall, and the cause of the remainder is unknown. The DNA gave D and trimming, while V, J and clone size come from that table. This sample is represented by 45,000 to 65,000 clones; about 83% of them were singletons. The ten largest clones take up 16% of the sample.

What the authors observed across the whole study: Clinical and demographic metadata were provided uncurated, with the amount varying by source and participant.

Sequenced material: peripheral blood. This receptor was identified in a man between 35 and 55 years old with acute or convalescent COVID-19.

CDR3 loop: CASSLPGTSFNEQFF. The nucleotides are TGTGCCAGCTCACTTCCCGGGACTAGCTTCAATGAGCAGTTCTTC. This sequence uses TRBV18 and TRBJ2-1; 9 central nucleotides agree with TRBD2. Clipping removes 4 bases from V and 6 bases from J, with 7 as the unmatched junction base count. The CDR3 covers 15 residues, taking in both the cysteine and the phenylalanine. Of all the DNA, just the CDR3 is kept, 45 bases in frame from base 1. CDR1 and CDR2 are drawn from the germline V gene: KGHSH, LQKENI.